Reported below is one T cell receptor beta chain. The CDR3 consists of 14 residues. Germline values: CDR1 SEHNR, CDR2 FQNEAQ (reference sequence). V was clipped by 6 bases and J by 9 bases; unmatched bases: 8. The sample originates from a study of cytomegalovirus exposure and HLA in healthy donors. It was with 60 Vbeta and 13 Jbeta primers that the PCR ran. TCRdb's table, derived via immunoSEQ multiplex PCR, lists solely in-frame clones and lacks some. The table includes some 170,000 clones, 75% to 80% detected once. The sample was PBMCs. The chain links TRBV7-9 to TRBJ2-1, with 10 bases identical to TRBD2. The TCR was taken from a female donor in good health and CMV-seronegative. The CDR3 region has the DNA TGTGCCAGCAGGGCTAGCGGGAGTTTTGGTGAGCAGTTCTTC. Its translation: CASRASGSFGEQFF.